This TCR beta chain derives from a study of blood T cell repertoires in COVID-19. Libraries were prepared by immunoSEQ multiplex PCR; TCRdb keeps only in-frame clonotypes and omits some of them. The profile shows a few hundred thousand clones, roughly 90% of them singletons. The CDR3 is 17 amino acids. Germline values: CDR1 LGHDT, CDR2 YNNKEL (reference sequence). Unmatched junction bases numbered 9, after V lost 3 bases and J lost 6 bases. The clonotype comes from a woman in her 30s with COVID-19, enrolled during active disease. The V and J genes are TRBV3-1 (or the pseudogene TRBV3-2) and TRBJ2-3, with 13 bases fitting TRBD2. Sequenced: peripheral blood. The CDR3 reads CASSQAPLAGGSDTQYF. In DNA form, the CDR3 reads TGTGCCAGCAGCCAGGCCCCACTAGCGGGGGGGTCGGATACGCAGTATTTT.